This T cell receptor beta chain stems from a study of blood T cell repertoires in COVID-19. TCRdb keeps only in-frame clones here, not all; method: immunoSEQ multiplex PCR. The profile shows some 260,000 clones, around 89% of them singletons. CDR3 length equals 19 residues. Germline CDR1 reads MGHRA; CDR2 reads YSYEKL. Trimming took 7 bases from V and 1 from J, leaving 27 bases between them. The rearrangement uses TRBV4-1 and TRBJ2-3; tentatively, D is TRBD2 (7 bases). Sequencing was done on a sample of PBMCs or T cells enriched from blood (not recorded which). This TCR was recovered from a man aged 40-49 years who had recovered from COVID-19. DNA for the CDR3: TGCGCCAGCACAACAAGGGGGGGGTCTATGGGGATTGGCACAGATACGCAGTATTTT. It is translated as CASTTRGGSMGIGTDTQYF.